Below are 5 T cell receptor beta chains sequenced from a single sample in a study of blood T cells in healthy people across ages. Using a J-beta primer mix together with a sample-barcoded 5' primer, a second PCR was run for about 6 to 12 cycles. TCRdb processed the 5' RACE reads anew with MiXCR; each CDR3 protein has one entry. This repertoire shows 380,000 or so distinct CDR3 sequences, approximately 51% found once; its top ten account for 51%. Sequenced material: blood. All receptors come from a man aged 60 to 75 in good health.

The chain carries TRBV20-1 and TRBJ2-7, with a weak D call TRBD1 (5 bases). The ends were cut back, 8 bases at V and 7 bases at J, with 18 bases in the middle. Germline lookup yields CDR1 DFQATT and CDR2 SNEGSKA (reference sequence). This CDR3 is built from 12 residues. The CDR3 here is CSTTDSLNEQYF. The CDR3 nucleotides are TGCAGTACTACAGACAGCCTTAATGAGCAGTACTTC.

About this clonotype: Mismatch with germline at one junction end may stem from a read error. The genes are TRBV6-1 and TRBJ2-7; TRBD2 matches at 12 bases. Germline values: CDR1 MNHNS, CDR2 SASEGT. CDR3 length: 19 residues. CDR3 in amino acids: CASSDPRGLAGLSSYEQYF. In DNA form, the CDR3 reads TGCGCCAGCAGTGACCCAAGGGGACTAGCGGGCTTGAGCTCCTACGAGCAGTACTTC.

This sequence joins TRBV5-1 and TRBJ2-2, with unresolved D. V lost 4 bases to trimming and J lost 7 bases, with 11 bases between them. Germline V gene sequence: CDR1 SGHRS, CDR2 YFSETQ. The CDR3 contains 13 residues. CDR3 amino acids: CASSPILGGELFF. CDR3 sequence (DNA): TGCGCCAGCAGCCCCATTTTAGGCGGGGAGCTGTTTTTT.

This clonotype has more than one count but fewer than ten. The chain is built from TRBV10-2 and TRBJ2-7; D is unclear. The CDR3 has 15 residues. Germline assignment: CDR1 WSHSY and CDR2 SAAADI. Between the trimmed V and J ends, which lost 7 bases and 2 bases, there was a span of 18 bases. CDR3 DNA sequence: TGCGCCAGCAAAGACGACGGAACATACCCCTACGAGCAGTACTTC. This translates into CASKDDGTYPYEQYF.

This clonotype was counted between two and nine times. The rearrangement uses TRBV7-2 and TRBJ2-7; D may match TRBD1 or TRBD2 (5 bases each). The CDR3 spans 15 residues. The germline V gene has CDR1 SGHTA and CDR2 FQGNSA. The V gene lost 1 base and the J gene lost 3 bases, with 13 bases spanning the gap. This chain's CDR3 is CASSLGGTLGYEQYF. CDR3 sequence (DNA): TGTGCCAGCAGCTTAGGGGGGACCTTGGGCTACGAGCAGTACTTC.